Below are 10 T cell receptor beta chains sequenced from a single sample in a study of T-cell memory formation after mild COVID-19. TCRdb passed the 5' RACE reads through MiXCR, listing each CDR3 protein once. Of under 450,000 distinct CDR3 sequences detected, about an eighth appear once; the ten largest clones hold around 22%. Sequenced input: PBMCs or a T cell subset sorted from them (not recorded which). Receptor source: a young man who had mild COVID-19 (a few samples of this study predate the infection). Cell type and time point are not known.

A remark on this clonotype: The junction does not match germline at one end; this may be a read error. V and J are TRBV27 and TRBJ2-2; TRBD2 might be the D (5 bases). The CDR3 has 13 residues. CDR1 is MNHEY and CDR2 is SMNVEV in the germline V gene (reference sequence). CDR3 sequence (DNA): TGTGCCAGACACGGACGAGACACCGGGGAGATGTTTTTT. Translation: CARHGRDTGEMFF.

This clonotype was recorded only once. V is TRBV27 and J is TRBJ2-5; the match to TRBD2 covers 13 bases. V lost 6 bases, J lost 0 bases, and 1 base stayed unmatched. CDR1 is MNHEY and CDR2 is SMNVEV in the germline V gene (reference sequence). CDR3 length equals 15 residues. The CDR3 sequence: CASRTSGGYQETQYF. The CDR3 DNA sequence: TGTGCCAGCAGGACTAGCGGGGGGTACCAAGAGACCCAGTACTTC.

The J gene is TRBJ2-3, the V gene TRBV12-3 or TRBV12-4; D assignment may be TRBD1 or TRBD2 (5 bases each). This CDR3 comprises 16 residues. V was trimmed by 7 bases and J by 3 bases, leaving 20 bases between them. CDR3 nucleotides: TGTGCCAGCACCCACGGGGCTTCGTCGGGAACAGATACGCAGTATTTT. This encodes CASTHGASSGTDTQYF.

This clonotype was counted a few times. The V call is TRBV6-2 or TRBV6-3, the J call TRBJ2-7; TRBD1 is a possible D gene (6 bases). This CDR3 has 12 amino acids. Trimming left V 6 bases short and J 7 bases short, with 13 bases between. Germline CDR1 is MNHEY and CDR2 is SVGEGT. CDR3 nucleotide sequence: TGTGCCAGCAGCAGGGACATCGGTGAGCAGTACGTC. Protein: CASSRDIGEQYV.

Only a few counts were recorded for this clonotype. The CDR3 DNA reads as TGTGCCAGCAGCTCCTCGGACAGGGCGGGGGGCTACACCTTC. It encodes CASSSSDRAGGYTF. The chain has TRBV7-2 and TRBJ1-2; 8 bases are shared with TRBD1. Germline CDR1 and CDR2: SGHTA and FQGNSA. With V trimmed by 4 bases and J by 8 bases, 9 bases remained unmatched. There are 14 residues in the CDR3.

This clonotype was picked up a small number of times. Written as DNA, the CDR3 is TGTGCCACCAGCAGCCGCGCTAGAGGGGAGACCCAGTACTTC. Translated, it gives CATSSRARGETQYF. This chain connects TRBV15 to TRBJ2-5; D may be TRBD2 (5 bases). Trimming removed 3 bases from V and 5 bases from J, with 13 bases in between. The CDR3 is made up of 14 amino acids. The germline V gene has CDR1 LNHNV and CDR2 YYDKDF (reference sequence).

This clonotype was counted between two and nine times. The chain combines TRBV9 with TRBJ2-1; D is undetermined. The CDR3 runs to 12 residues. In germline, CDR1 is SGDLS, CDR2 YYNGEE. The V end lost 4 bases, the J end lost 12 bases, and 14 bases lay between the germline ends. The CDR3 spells CASSFGERGQFF. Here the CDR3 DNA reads TGTGCCAGCAGCTTCGGAGAGCGCGGGCAGTTCTTC. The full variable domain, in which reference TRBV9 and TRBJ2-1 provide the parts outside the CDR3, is DSGVTQTPKHLITATGQRVTLRCSPRSGDLSVYWYQQSLDQGLQFLIQYYNGEERAKGNILERFSAQQFPDLHSELNLSSLELGDSALYFCASSFGERGQFFGPGTRLTVL.

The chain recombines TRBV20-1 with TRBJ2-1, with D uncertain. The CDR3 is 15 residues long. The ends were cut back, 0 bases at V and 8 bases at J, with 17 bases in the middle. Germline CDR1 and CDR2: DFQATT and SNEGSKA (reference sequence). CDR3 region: CSARDTFGPADEQFF. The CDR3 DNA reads TGCAGTGCTAGAGACACCTTCGGACCGGCGGATGAGCAGTTCTTC.

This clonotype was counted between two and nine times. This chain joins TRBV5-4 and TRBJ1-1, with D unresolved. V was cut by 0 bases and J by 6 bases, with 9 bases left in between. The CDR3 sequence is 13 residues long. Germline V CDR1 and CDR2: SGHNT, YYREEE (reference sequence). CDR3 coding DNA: TGTGCCAGCAGCTTGGGTGGGATCCCTGAAGCTTTCTTT. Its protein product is CASSLGGIPEAFF.

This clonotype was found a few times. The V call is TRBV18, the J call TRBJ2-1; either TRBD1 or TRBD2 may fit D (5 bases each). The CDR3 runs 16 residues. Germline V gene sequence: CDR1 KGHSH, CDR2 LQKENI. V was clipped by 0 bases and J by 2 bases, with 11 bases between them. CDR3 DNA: TGTGCCAGCTCACCACCGAGTGGGGGAACCTACAATGAGCAGTTCTTC. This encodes CASSPPSGGTYNEQFF.